The clone carrying this T cell receptor beta chain was seen many times. Its antigen is not known. With template switching, a universal primer site was added, and the cDNA carried unique molecular identifiers. TCRdb analysed the 5' RACE reads with MiXCR anew, one entry per CDR3 protein. Found here are around 650,000 distinct CDR3 sequences, roughly 7.1% of them singletons; the top ten hold less than 2%. In every case, the donor was a healthy Caucasian. The data derive from a study of identical twins. General study findings and limits: Findings depended on cross-sectional statistics rather than tracking the same donors. Weaker excess twin sharing was seen among beta out-of-frame sequences.

The ends were cut back, 6 bases at V and 4 bases at J, with 17 bases in the middle. The CDR3 is made up of 15 amino acids. Looked up from germline, CDR1 is MDHEN and CDR2 is SYDVKM. The same specimen was also included in a second study, on yellow fever vaccine responses in identical twins.

This receptor was taken from a woman under 30 in good health. J is TRBJ2-3 and V is TRBV28; TRBD1 is a possible D gene (6 bases). Sequencing was done on a sample of PBMCs. The CDR3 region is CASSLWGQRADTQYF. CDR3 DNA: TGTGCCAGCAGCCTTTGGGGGCAGAGGGCAGATACGCAGTATTTT.